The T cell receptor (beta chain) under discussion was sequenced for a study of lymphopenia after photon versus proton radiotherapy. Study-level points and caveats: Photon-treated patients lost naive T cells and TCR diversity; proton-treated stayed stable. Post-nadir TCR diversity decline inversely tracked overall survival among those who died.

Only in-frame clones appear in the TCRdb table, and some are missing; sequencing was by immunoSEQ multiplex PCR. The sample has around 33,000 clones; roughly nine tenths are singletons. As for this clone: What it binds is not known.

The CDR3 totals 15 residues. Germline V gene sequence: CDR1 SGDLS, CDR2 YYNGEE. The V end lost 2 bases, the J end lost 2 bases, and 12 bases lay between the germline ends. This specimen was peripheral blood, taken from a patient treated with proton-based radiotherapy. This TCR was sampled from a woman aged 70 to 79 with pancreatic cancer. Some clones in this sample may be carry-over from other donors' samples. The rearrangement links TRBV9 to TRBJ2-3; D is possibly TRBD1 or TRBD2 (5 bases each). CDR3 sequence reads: CASSVSDGTTDTQYF. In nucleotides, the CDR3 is TGTGCCAGCAGCGTGTCGGACGGGACCACAGATACGCAGTATTTT.